This T cell receptor beta chain emerged from a study of cytomegalovirus exposure and HLA in healthy donors. The CDR3 runs 16 residues. The germline CDR1 and CDR2 sequences are MNHNY and SVGAGI (reference sequence). After removal of 4 bases from V and 1 base from J, the junction contained 7 bases not matched to a gene. Comment on this clone: Its antigen remains unknown.

PCR employed 60 Vbeta and 13 Jbeta primers. TCRdb's copy holds only in-frame clones and misses some; the assay was immunoSEQ multiplex PCR. Among some 130,000 clones listed, about 61% were seen once. Study results and caveats: In a later analysis, an Asian-associated ancestry cluster reportedly showed fewer N-insertions than the roughly 700-donor mean. An observed cluster of highly shared sequence variants was recorded as a likely sequencing artifact. Sequencing depth across donors, presence/absence analyses assumed, was roughly uniform.

This receptor was identified in a woman aged 40 to 50 in good health and CMV-seronegative. Sequencing was performed on PBMCs. The chain carries TRBV6-6 and TRBJ2-7; 10 positions match TRBD1. CDR3 amino acids: CASSSVGQGGSYEQYF. The CDR3 DNA reads TGTGCCAGCAGTTCCGTCGGACAGGGGGGGTCCTACGAGCAGTACTTC.